This T cell receptor beta chain was profiled in a study of regulatory T cells in long-lasting Graves disease. To make TCR beta libraries, researchers used iRepertoire HTBI primers and Arm-PCR of CDR3 regions. A single record per CDR3 protein comes from TCRdb applying MiXCR to the multiplex PCR reads. The table has some 240,000 distinct CDR3 sequences, 15% to 20% seen once; the top ten hold roughly 10%. Time point: newly diagnosed GD, antithyroid drugs for less than 3 months. Isolated PBMC RNA provided the starting material for the TCR library. Ten or more counts support this clonotype. The sample was also reused in another study, on T cells in Graves' hyperthyroidism and ophthalmopathy.

Specimen: peripheral blood mononuclear cells (PBMCs), collected at new diagnosis, from a patient treated with antithyroid drugs. The TCR sequence derives from a woman between 25 and 40 years old with Graves disease.

CDR3 bases: TGTGCCAGCAGCGCCGGGGGGAGGGGCACTGAAGCTTTCTTT. Protein sequence: CASSAGGRGTEAFF. The V gene is TRBV5-4, the J gene TRBJ1-1, with D perhaps TRBD1 (5 bases). V lost 4 bases and J 4 bases, leaving 14 bases between the germline ends. Germline CDR1 SGHNT, CDR2 YYREEE (reference sequence). The CDR3 contains 14 residues.